This T cell receptor (beta chain) was recorded in a study of T cell repertoires in cytomegalovirus infection (dated 2019 in TCRdb). The study in broad terms: Donor HLA type was relevant to the analysis, because carriage of CMV infection together with the matching HLA type was indicated by public TCR beta signatures.

The sample holds many counts of this clonotype. Its antigen is not yet known. No much larger clone is present one base from it, and per-base qualities are unavailable. Reads for this sample came from an Illumina HiSeq 1500. TCRdb took the public reads, trimmed them with fastp at Q25, ran MiXCR for clone calling and kept in-frame beta chains. Rows matching on CDR3 protein sequence are summarized as one entry with the most common DNA and genes. The sample table shows roughly 130,000 distinct CDR3 sequences, and less than 9.5% are seen once. Around 9.1% of the sample lies in the top ten. The CDR3 covers 14 residues, taking in both the cysteine and the phenylalanine. The CDR3 DNA has 42 bases and is translated from base 1. V is pared back by 3 bases and J by 4 bases, with 12 bases lying between the germline termini. Overall study results and their limits: Cumulative frequency of public TCR beta family members discriminated carriers of CMV infection plus the relevant HLA type in this cohort and an independent roughly 340-donor cohort. The ex vivo response was dominated by HLA-C-restricted CMV-specific TCR beta clonotypes, and the single most frequent clonotype in two of eight donors was supplied by these HLA-C-restricted clonotypes.

The material sequenced was PBMCs. The rearrangement joined TRBV12-3 or TRBV12-4 to TRBJ1-2; the D gene remains uncertain. This receptor was taken from a human donor in good health (CMV status not recorded). Some clones in this sample may be carry-over from other donors' samples. The CDR3 protein: CASSLGPAGYGYTF. The bases read TGTGCCAGCAGTTTGGGCCCGGCGGGCTATGGCTACACCTTC.